What follows is one T cell receptor (beta chain) and its context. What it binds is not known. Germline assignment: CDR1 SGHAT and CDR2 FQNNGV. The CDR3 is made up of 13 amino acids. V was shortened by 5 bases and J by 4 bases, with 12 bases between the two germline ends. Constant-segment primers were used for 5'RACE, and the resulting TCR alpha and TCR beta cDNA libraries carried sample barcodes and UMIs. One entry per CDR3 protein, called by TCRdb with MiXCR from the 5' RACE reads. The sample lists 340,000 or so distinct CDR3 sequences; over 10% were seen once. This sample is part of a study of T-cell memory formation after mild COVID-19. For the study at large: Largely, the TCR clusters proved donor specific. Study findings and constraints: The pre-infection memory compartment contained some responding clones, suggesting cross-reactive memory joined. While clones contracting from day 15 to 85 were balanced between CD4 and CD8, later expanders leaned CD4+.

The sample comprised PBMCs or a T cell subset sorted from them (not recorded which). The gene calls are TRBV11-2 and TRBJ2-7; D is undetermined. This clonotype originated in a man between 18 and 29 years old who had mild COVID-19 (a few samples of this study predate the infection). Cell type and time point are not known. The CDR3 is CASSTSAPYEQYF. CDR3 coding DNA: TGTGCCAGCAGCACATCCGCTCCTTACGAGCAGTACTTC.